The 30 T cell receptor beta chains presented below share a single source sample, sequenced in a study of breast tumors, draining lymph nodes, adjacent tissues. TCRdb re-derived calls from the multiplex PCR reads in MiXCR, one entry per CDR3 protein. The sample lists about 230,000 distinct CDR3 sequences, 32% occurring once. Axillary draining lymph nodes of breast cancer patients supplied the node samples. Sequences were obtained from axillary lymph node tissue. The receptors derive from a female donor with breast cancer. Some clones in this sample may be carry-over from other donors' samples.

This clonotype was seen ten or more times. This chain joins TRBV20-1 and TRBJ2-3; 9 nucleotides agree with TRBD2. The J segment lost 2 bases and the V segment lost 6 bases, leaving 9 bases of the junction unmatched. CDR3 length equals 15 residues. Germline values: CDR1 DFQATT, CDR2 SNEGSKA (reference sequence). The CDR3 DNA sequence: TGCAGTGCGCCCCGCCTAGCGGGATTCACAGATACGCAGTATTTT. Translated: CSAPRLAGFTDTQYF.

This clonotype showed up many times. The junction and the germline gene differ at one end; a read error may be behind it. The V call is TRBV2, the J call TRBJ2-3; 7 bases map to TRBD2. The CDR3 has 16 amino acids. Germline V gene sequence: CDR1 SNHLY, CDR2 FYNNEI. The CDR3 DNA follows: TGTGCCAGCAGTCAAGCGACAGAGGGAGGGACAGATACGCAGTATTTT. Translating it yields CASSQATEGGTDTQYF.

The chain is built from TRBV25-1 and TRBJ1-6, with D uncertain. V dropped 8 bases and J dropped 7 bases, with 15 bases sitting between them. There are 14 residues in the CDR3. In germline, CDR1 is MGHDK, CDR2 SYGVNS. The CDR3 protein is CASPTPDGNSPLHF. CDR3 nucleotide sequence: TGTGCCAGCCCCACTCCGGACGGGAATTCACCCCTCCACTTT.

This clonotype was picked up a small number of times. The V gene is TRBV28, the J gene TRBJ2-7; 14 bases fit TRBD2. CDR1 and CDR2 (germline): MDHEN, SYDVKM. This CDR3 is built from 19 residues. V dropped 7 bases and J dropped 2; count of bases not matched to a gene: 16. CDR3 sequence: CASTTRRLAGGPFTYEQYF. DNA for the CDR3: TGTGCCAGCACCACAAGGCGACTAGCGGGAGGGCCTTTCACCTACGAGCAGTACTTC.

This clonotype was counted at least ten times. This chain uses TRBV10-3 with TRBJ1-6, with 8 bases fitting TRBD1. CDR1 is ENHRY and CDR2 is SYGVKD in the germline V gene. V lost 6 bases, J lost 7 bases, and 11 bases stayed unmatched. The CDR3 loop spans 16 amino acids. CDR3: CAISRDRGKSNSPLHF. The CDR3 DNA follows: TGTGCCATCAGCCGAGACAGGGGAAAGTCGAATTCACCCCTCCACTTT.

This clonotype was found a few times. The CDR3 protein is CASSLRGGNIQYF. The DNA for the CDR3 is TGTGCCAGCAGTTTGCGGGGAGGCAACATTCAGTACTTC. This chain links TRBV27 with TRBJ2-4; a possible D gene is TRBD2 (6 bases). The CDR3 has 13 residues. Germline CDR1 reads MNHEY; CDR2 reads SMNVEV (reference sequence). Trimming pared 3 bases from V and 7 bases from J, leaving 10 bases between.

The chain employs TRBV2 and TRBJ1-4; tentatively, D is TRBD1 (5 bases). Trimming took 8 bases from V and 10 from J, leaving 14 bases between them. The CDR3 is 12 amino acids. Germline lookup yields CDR1 SNHLY and CDR2 FYNNEI. CDR3 bases: TGTGCCAGCGGCCAACAGGTTAGAAAACTGTTTTTT. Amino acids: CASGQQVRKLFF.

The V gene is TRBV6-1, the J gene TRBJ1-3; D gene unclear. V lost 0 bases to trimming and J lost 0 bases, with 6 bases between them. This CDR3 comprises 15 residues. CDR1 and CDR2 from the germline V gene are MNHNS and SASEGT. CDR3: CASSEAAYSGNTIYF. The DNA for the CDR3 is TGTGCCAGCAGTGAAGCGGCTTACTCTGGAAACACCATATATTTT.

This clonotype was found a few times. At one end the junction does not follow the germline gene, possibly because of a read error. The gene calls are TRBV11-3 and TRBJ2-1; 8 nucleotides agree with TRBD1. The CDR3 runs to 14 residues. The germline CDR1 and CDR2 sequences are SGHNT and YENEEA. The DNA for the CDR3 is TGTGCCAGCAGCTTAGACAGGGGGCACAATGAGCGGTTCTTC. Its protein product is CASSLDRGHNERFF.

This clonotype was seen repeatedly, ten times or more. The rearrangement uses TRBV5-1 and TRBJ1-5; D uncertain. The CDR3 length is 15 residues. V gave up 1 base and J gave up 1 base, with 9 bases separating them. CDR1 SGHRS and CDR2 YFSETQ come from the germline V gene. As DNA, the CDR3 is TGCGCCAGCAGCTTGAATGGTGGCAGCAATCAGCCCCAGCATTTT. Residues: CASSLNGGSNQPQHF.

This clonotype was recorded many times. The rearrangement uses TRBV14 and TRBJ2-1; possible D gene TRBD1, 6 bases. Per germline, CDR1 SGHDN and CDR2 FVKESK. The CDR3 is 16 amino acids. V was clipped by 3 bases and J by 4 bases, with 16 bases between them. CDR3 nucleotides: TGTGCCAGCAGCCACCTCGGGACAAATAATTACAATGAGCAGTTCTTC. This sequence encodes CASSHLGTNNYNEQFF.

On this clonotype: The conserved phenylalanine or tryptophan normally closing the CDR3 is absent here, so this likely arose from a read error. The limits of the CDR3 on the DNA are not certain, so only TCRdb's listed CDR3 is given. The V and J genes are TRBV20-1 and TRBJ1-2; the table assigns TRBD1, which was not confirmed against the DNA. Both ends counted, the CDR3 spans 14 residues. The germline V gene encodes CDR1 DFQATT and CDR2 SNEGSKA (reference sequence). CDR3 loop: CSARDARGRGGHTL.

In its sample, this clonotype was seen a few times. The rearrangement joins TRBV5-5 to TRBJ2-5; 8 bases fit TRBD1. V lost 4 bases, J lost 4 bases, and 6 bases stayed unmatched. Looked up from germline, CDR1 is SGHKS and CDR2 is YYEKEE (reference sequence). There are 14 residues in the CDR3. In DNA, the CDR3 is TGTGCCAGCAGCCAGACAGGGGCTGGAGAGACCCAGTACTTC. It codes for CASSQTGAGETQYF. Variable domain in full (rest from reference TRBV5-5 and TRBJ2-5): DAGVTQSPTHLIKTRGQQVTLRCSPISGHKSVSWYQQVLGQGPQFIFQYYEKEERGRGNFPDRFSARQFPNYSSELNVNALLLGDSALYLCASSQTGAGETQYFGPGTRLLVL.

This clonotype was counted a few times. V gene TRBV30 combines with J gene TRBJ2-3; 8 bases fit TRBD1. Germline lookup yields CDR1 GTSNPN and CDR2 SVGIG (reference sequence). Trimming took 5 bases from V and 3 from J; bases not matched to a gene: 10. This CDR3 contains 15 residues. This CDR3 is CAWANHGQGTDTQYF. The CDR3 region has the DNA TGTGCCTGGGCTAACCACGGACAGGGAACAGATACGCAGTATTTT. The full variable domain, rest sourced from reference TRBV30 and TRBJ2-3, is SQTIHQWPATLVQPVGSPLSLECTVEGTSNPNLYWYRQAAGRGLQLLFYSVGIGQISSEVPQNLSASRPQDRQFILSSKKLLLSDSGFYLCAWANHGQGTDTQYFGPGTRLTVL.

In its sample, this clonotype was seen many times. The gene calls are TRBV30 and TRBJ2-7; no clear D. Germline assignment: CDR1 GTSNPN and CDR2 SVGIG (reference sequence). V lost 3 bases, J lost 0 bases, and 9 bases lay in between. This CDR3 has 13 residues. CDR3 nucleotide sequence: TGTGCCTGGAGCCGGTCTGTCTCCTACGAGCAGTACTTC. It translates to CAWSRSVSYEQYF. The full variable domain, rest sourced from reference TRBV30 and TRBJ2-7, is SQTIHQWPATLVQPVGSPLSLECTVEGTSNPNLYWYRQAAGRGLQLLFYSVGIGQISSEVPQNLSASRPQDRQFILSSKKLLLSDSGFYLCAWSRSVSYEQYFGPGTRLTVT.

This clonotype was recorded many times. The rearrangement joins TRBV24-1 to TRBJ2-3, with 13 nucleotides matching TRBD2. The CDR3 consists of 15 residues. Germline V gene data show CDR1 as KGHDR and CDR2 as SFDVKD. Unmatched junction bases numbered 1, after V lost 4 bases and J lost 4 bases. CDR3 coding DNA: TGTGCCACCAGTGAAACTAGCGGGAGGGCAGATACGCAGTATTTT. This sequence encodes CATSETSGRADTQYF.

This clonotype was found many times. The rearrangement uses TRBV6-4 and TRBJ2-1, with a tentative D call TRBD2 (6 bases). Per germline, CDR1 MRHNA and CDR2 SNTAGT. CDR3 length: 17 residues. V gave up 0 bases and J gave up 5 bases, with 17 bases separating them. The CDR3 here is CASSDSKELAADNEQFF. For the CDR3, the DNA is TGTGCCAGCAGTGACTCGAAGGAACTAGCTGCAGACAATGAGCAGTTCTTC.

At least ten counts were recorded for this clonotype. The chain employs TRBV14 and TRBJ2-1; maybe TRBD2 (5 bases). Deletions cut 4 bases from V and 8 bases from J, with 9 bases between. The CDR3 spans 12 residues. Germline V gene sequence: CDR1 SGHDN, CDR2 FVKESK. The CDR3 region is CASSPYGDEQFF. The CDR3 coding sequence is TGTGCCAGCAGCCCCTACGGGGATGAGCAGTTCTTC.

This clonotype was detected many times. The chain joins TRBV28 to TRBJ1-6, with D possibly being TRBD1 (5 bases). This CDR3 spans 14 amino acids. In germline, CDR1 is MDHEN, CDR2 SYDVKM. With 7 bases removed from V and 10 bases from J, the gap between germline ends came to 17 bases. DNA for the CDR3: TGTGCCAGCATGGAGCAGGGAAGGGGATCACCCCTCCACTTT. Translation: CASMEQGRGSPLHF.

This clonotype was seen repeatedly, ten times or more. The chain has TRBV15 and TRBJ2-7; D is perhaps TRBD1 (5 bases). Germline V CDR1 and CDR2: LNHNV, YYDKDF (reference sequence). The ends were cut back, 1 base at V and 1 base at J, with 11 bases in the middle. The CDR3 has 15 residues. The DNA for the CDR3 is TGTGCCACCAGCAGAGGTAAAGCAGGGTCCTACGAGCAGTACTTC. As protein: CATSRGKAGSYEQYF. The variable domain in full, completed from reference TRBV15 and TRBJ2-7, reads DAMVIQNPRYQVTQFGKPVTLSCSQTLNHNVMYWYQQKSSQAPKLLFHYYDKDFNNEADTPDNFQSRRPNTSFCFLDIRSPGLGDTAMYLCATSRGKAGSYEQYFGPGTRLTVT.

This clonotype was counted ten times or more. The CDR3: CASSSSGSGSEQFF. CDR3 bases: TGCGCCAGCAGCTCTAGCGGGAGTGGAAGTGAGCAGTTCTTC. The chain combines TRBV5-1 with TRBJ2-1; 10 nucleotides match TRBD2. There are 14 residues in the CDR3. The trim removed 3 bases at V and 9 bases at J, leaving 6 bases unmatched. Looked up from germline, CDR1 is SGHRS and CDR2 is YFSETQ.

The table lists this clonotype with many counts. Relative to the germline gene, one junction end is altered; a read error may explain this. The V and J genes are TRBV7-2 and TRBJ2-5; TRBD1 is a possible D gene (6 bases). Germline CDR1 and CDR2: SGHTA and FQGNSA. This CDR3 is built from 15 residues. The CDR3 region has the DNA TGTGCCAGCAGCTTAAACAGGGCGACAAGAGAGACCCAGCACTTC. Its translation is CASSLNRATRETQHF.

With respect to this clonotype: This may arise from a read error, as a much more abundant clone is one base away. The V gene is TRBV5-1, the J gene TRBJ2-5; D possibly corresponds to TRBD2 (5 bases). CDR1 is SGHRS and CDR2 is YFSETQ in the germline V gene. The CDR3 contains 15 residues. For the CDR3, the DNA is TGCGCCAGCAGCTTTCGGTATGGGCCCGGGGAGACCCAGTGCTTC. Its translation: CASSFRYGPGETQCF.

Worth noting for this clonotype: The junction differs from germline at one of its ends, possibly a read error. The chain recombines TRBV2 with TRBJ1-6; D uncertain. Per the germline V gene, CDR1 is SNHLY and CDR2 is FYNNEI. The CDR3 is 13 amino acids. Written as DNA, the CDR3 is TGTGCCAGCAGCTCCGCGTATAATAGCCCCCACCCCTTT. Its translation: CASSSAYNSPHPF.

V usage is TRBV9 and J usage is TRBJ2-5; 13 bases map to TRBD2. V was pared by 3 bases and J by 3 bases, with 2 bases of the junction left unmatched. Germline V lookup: CDR1 SGDLS, CDR2 YYNGEE. CDR3 length: 15 residues. The CDR3 is CASSATSGREETQYF. The CDR3 DNA is TGTGCCAGCAGCGCTACTAGCGGGAGGGAAGAGACCCAGTACTTC. Using reference TRBV9 and TRBJ2-5 for the parts outside the CDR3, the full variable domain is DSGVTQTPKHLITATGQRVTLRCSPRSGDLSVYWYQQSLDQGLQFLIQYYNGEERAKGNILERFSAQQFPDLHSELNLSSLELGDSALYFCASSATSGREETQYFGPGTRLLVL.

This clonotype has only a few counts. A single base separates this from a much larger clone, so it may be a read error. V and J are TRBV20-1 and TRBJ2-5; TRBD2 matches 11 bases. Trimming took 5 bases from V and 7 from J; bases not matched to a gene: 9. Germline assignment: CDR1 DFQATT and CDR2 SNEGSKA (reference sequence). This CDR3 has 14 residues. The CDR3 sequence: CSAPLTSGKPTQYF. The CDR3 DNA reads as TGCAGTGCTCCCCTGACTAGCGGGAAACCGACCCAGTACTTC.

As to this clonotype: Likely a read error: the CDR3 ends without its conserved phenylalanine or tryptophan. This rearrangement joins TRBV7-2 to TRBJ1-1; D may be TRBD1 (6 bases). The CDR3 loop spans 15 amino acids. Trimming left V 1 base short and J 1 base short, with 10 bases between. Germline lookup yields CDR1 SGHTA and CDR2 FQGNSA. The CDR3 protein is CASSLVGGANTEAFC. The CDR3 DNA reads as TGTGCCAGCAGCTTAGTGGGGGGCGCGAACACTGAAGCTTTCTGT.

This chain connects TRBV29-1 to TRBJ1-6; 11 bases line up with TRBD1. The J segment lost 9 bases and the V segment lost 4 bases, leaving 5 bases of the junction unmatched. The germline gives CDR1 SQVTM, CDR2 ANQGSEA. The CDR3 sequence is 14 residues long. In nucleotides, the CDR3 is TGCAGCGTTGCCCGGGACAGGGGGGGTTCACCCCTCCACTTT. Encoded protein: CSVARDRGGSPLHF.

This clonotype has more than one count but fewer than ten. This may come from a read error, since a much larger clone is one base off. The chain employs TRBV13 and TRBJ2-5; D is uncertain. CDR3 length: 15 amino acids. Trimming took off 3 bases at V and 1 base at J, with 12 bases between the two ends. Germline lookup yields CDR1 PRHDT and CDR2 FYEKMQ (reference sequence). The CDR3 region has the DNA TGTGCCAGCAGCTTGCGTGACACCGTCCAAGAGACCCAGTACTTC. Protein sequence: CASSLRDTVQETQYF.

The sample holds many counts of this clonotype. V and J are TRBV2 and TRBJ2-1; 9 bases line up with TRBD2. Germline-derived CDR1 and CDR2 are SNHLY and FYNNEI. The J segment lost 3 bases and the V segment lost 6 bases, leaving 6 bases of the junction unmatched. The CDR3 runs 15 residues. The CDR3 region is CASRGLAGVYNEQFF. In DNA, the CDR3 is TGTGCCAGCAGAGGGTTAGCGGGAGTCTACAATGAGCAGTTCTTC.